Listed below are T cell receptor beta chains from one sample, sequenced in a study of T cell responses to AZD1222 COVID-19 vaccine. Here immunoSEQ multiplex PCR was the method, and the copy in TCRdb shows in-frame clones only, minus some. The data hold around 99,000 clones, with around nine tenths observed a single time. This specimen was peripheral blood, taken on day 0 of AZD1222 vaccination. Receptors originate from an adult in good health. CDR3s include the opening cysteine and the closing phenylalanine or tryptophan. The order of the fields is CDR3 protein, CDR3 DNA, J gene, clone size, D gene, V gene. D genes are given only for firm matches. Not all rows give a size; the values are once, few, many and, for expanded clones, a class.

cdr3_aa: CASSLVGEAPQHF; cdr3_nt: TGCGCCAGCAGCTTGGTGGGCGAGGCGCCCCAGCATTTT; j_call: TRBJ1-5; clone_size: NA; d_call: NA; v_call: TRBV5-1
cdr3_aa: CASSHRGTSTDTQYF; cdr3_nt: TGTGCCAGCAGTCACCGCGGGACGAGCACAGATACGCAGTATTTT; j_call: TRBJ2-3; clone_size: NA; d_call: NA; v_call: TRBV6-5
cdr3_aa: CASSPHRRNTEAFF; cdr3_nt: TGTGCCAGTAGTCCCCACCGCAGGAACACTGAAGCTTTCTTT; j_call: TRBJ1-1; clone_size: NA; d_call: NA; v_call: TRBV19
cdr3_aa: CASSLSVYYGYTF; cdr3_nt: TGTGCCAGCAGCCTTTCAGTTTACTATGGCTACACCTTC; j_call: TRBJ1-2; clone_size: NA; d_call: NA; v_call: TRBV7-2
cdr3_aa: CASSQTGSYSNQPQHF; cdr3_nt: TGCGCCAGCAGCCAAACAGGGAGTTATAGCAATCAGCCCCAGCATTTT; j_call: TRBJ1-5; clone_size: once; d_call: NA; v_call: TRBV4-1
cdr3_aa: CASSLSPTPYEQYF; cdr3_nt: TGTGCCAGCAGCTTATCGCCGACCCCCTACGAGCAGTACTTC; j_call: TRBJ2-7; clone_size: NA; d_call: NA; v_call: TRBV7-9
cdr3_aa: CASSPTGRSSNEQFF; cdr3_nt: TGTGCCAGCAGTCCTACAGGGAGATCTTCAAATGAGCAGTTCTTC; j_call: TRBJ2-1; clone_size: NA; d_call: NA; v_call: TRBV28
cdr3_aa: CASSERLAKNIQYF; cdr3_nt: TGTGCCAGCAGTGAAAGGCTAGCCAAAAACATTCAGTACTTC; j_call: TRBJ2-4; clone_size: NA; d_call: NA; v_call: TRBV2
cdr3_aa: CASSLGQSATNEKLFF; cdr3_nt: TGCGCCAGCAGCTTGGGACAGTCTGCAACTAATGAAAAACTGTTTTTT; j_call: TRBJ1-4; clone_size: NA; d_call: NA; v_call: TRBV5-1
cdr3_aa: CSVNGLVNTEAFF; cdr3_nt: TGCAGCGTTAACGGGCTTGTGAACACTGAAGCTTTCTTT; j_call: TRBJ1-1; clone_size: NA; d_call: NA; v_call: TRBV29-1